This entry is about one T cell receptor (beta chain). From germline, CDR1 is LGHNA and CDR2 YNFKEQ. Deletions cut 1 base from V and 4 bases from J, with 14 bases between. The CDR3 sequence is 15 residues long. This sample's time point: baseline, week 1 (first vaccination visit). As to treatment: pre-vaccination baseline after standard-of-care therapy. This entry belongs to a study of a mutant IDH1 vaccine in newly diagnosed glioma. Profiling relied on immunoSEQ multiplex PCR, and the TCRdb table lists in-frame clones only, not all of them. The sample has more than 20,000 clones; over 75% are singletons.

Sequences were derived from PBMCs, sampled from a glioma patient treated with radiotherapy, temozolomide or both. The clonotype originates from a man aged 40-49 years with glioma. This chain links TRBV4-2 with TRBJ2-7; D is perhaps TRBD1 (6 bases). Here the CDR3 DNA reads TGTGCCAGCAGCCAAGCATCTAGGACAGATTACGAGCAGTACTTC. Its translation is CASSQASRTDYEQYF.